This is a list of T cell receptor beta chains from one sample in a study of shared clonotypes between healthy human individuals. Clones were sequenced by immunoSEQ multiplex PCR, and TCRdb holds only the in-frame ones, with some missing. Of roughly 2.1 million clones listed, roughly 91% were seen once; the top ten hold over 1.5%. Source material: naive CD8+ T cells from PBMCs. These receptors were taken from a man between 18 and 35 years old in good health. Some clones in this sample may be carry-over from other donors' samples. The CDR3 runs from the conserved cysteine through the conserved F or W. Each record gives: J gene, V gene, clone size, D gene, CDR3 DNA, CDR3 protein. A D gene is named only where the DNA matches it firmly. Size tells how often a clone was seen (once, few, many) or the class of an expanded clone, and some rows leave it out.

TRBJ2-1,TRBV27,NA,NA,TGTGCCAGCAGTTTATCGGCGGGGAACAATGAGCAGTTCTTC,CASSLSAGNNEQFF
TRBJ1-2,TRBV30,NA,NA,TGTGCCTGGAGTGACGGATCTAACTATGGCTACACCTTC,CAWSDGSNYGYTF
TRBJ2-3,TRBV28,NA,TRBD2,TGTGCCAGCAGCCTCGCGGGAGGGTCAGATACGCAGTATTTT,CASSLAGGSDTQYF
TRBJ2-7,TRBV15,NA,NA,TGTGCCACCAGCAGAGTGAGGACGGGGAGCTCCTACGAGCAGTACTTC,CATSRVRTGSSYEQYF
TRBJ2-5,TRBV27,NA,NA,TGTGCCAGCAGTCTTCGCGGTTTTCGGGAGACCCAGTACTTC,CASSLRGFRETQYF
TRBJ2-1,TRBV27,NA,TRBD2,TGTGCCAGCAAACTAGCGGGAGCTAGTAATGAGCAGTTCTTC,CASKLAGASNEQFF
TRBJ1-1,TRBV4-1,NA,TRBD1,TGCGCCAGCAGCCAAGAAGCACAGGGGGCCGTCACTGAAGCTTTCTTT,CASSQEAQGAVTEAFF
TRBJ1-1,TRBV27,NA,TRBD1,TGTGCCAGCAGTCCGCACAGGGGGCGAAGTACTGAAGCTTTCTTT,CASSPHRGRSTEAFF
TRBJ2-2,TRBV6-1,NA,NA,TGTGCCAGCAGTGAACTCCCCGGGGAGCTGTTTTTT,CASSELPGELFF
TRBJ2-3,TRBV7-9,NA,TRBD2,TGTGCCAGCAGCTTAGACCCTAGGCGGGGGGATACGCAGTATTTT,CASSLDPRRGDTQYF
TRBJ2-2,TRBV19,NA,NA,TGTGCCAGTAGTATTGGGGGGTTTGCGACCGGGGAGCTGTTTTTT,CASSIGGFATGELFF
TRBJ1-1,TRBV4-3,few,TRBD1,TGCGCCAGCAGCCAAGGCGGGACAGTTGAAGCTTTCTTT,CASSQGGTVEAFF
TRBJ2-7,TRBV7-9,few,NA,TGTGCCAGCAGCTCTATCTCCTACGAGCAGTACTTC,CASSSISYEQYF
TRBJ1-3,TRBV25-1,NA,NA,TGTGCCAGCAGTGTCGGGGGGTCTGGAAACACCATATATTTT,CASSVGGSGNTIYF
TRBJ2-3,TRBV18,NA,NA,TGTGCCAGCTCACCAGTGTTAGTAGAGTCTAACACAGATACGCAGTATTTT,CASSPVLVESNTDTQYF
TRBJ1-2,TRBV5-1,NA,NA,TGCGCCAGCAGCCCTCGGGACCTCGGAGGCTACACCTTC,CASSPRDLGGYTF
TRBJ1-2,TRBV4-1,NA,NA,TGCGCCAGCAGCCACCCCGATAGGACTGGATCTAACTATGGCTACACCTTC,CASSHPDRTGSNYGYTF
TRBJ2-7,TRBV5-4,NA,TRBD1,TGTGCCAGCAGCCGGGACAGGGGCTACGAGCAGTACTTC,CASSRDRGYEQYF
TRBJ2-7,TRBV7-9,NA,TRBD1,TGTGCCAGCAGCAGGGGGACAGAATCCTACGAGCAGTACTTC,CASSRGTESYEQYF
TRBJ1-2,TRBV4-3,NA,NA,TGCGCCAGCAGCCAAGCAGTCGGGGGCGGCTACACCTTC,CASSQAVGGGYTF